This TCR beta chain was recorded in a study of T cell responses to AZD1222 COVID-19 vaccine. Clones were sequenced by immunoSEQ multiplex PCR, and TCRdb holds only the in-frame ones, with some missing. The sample includes 95,000 to 150,000 clones, under 95% of them seen just once. The study pooled second doses at about 4 or about 12 weeks. The CDR3 runs to 13 residues. The V end was cut by 7 bases, the J end by 6 bases, with 12 bases between. Germline V gene data show CDR1 as MNHEY and CDR2 as SVGAGI. The source was peripheral blood, collected 28 days after the second AZD1222 dose. The genes are TRBV6-5 and TRBJ1-4; D not certain. The source of this sequence is an adult who received the AZD1222 COVID-19 vaccine. Here the CDR3 DNA reads TGTGCCAGCACTCGTCGGCAGGATGAAAAACTGTTTTTT. It specifies CASTRRQDEKLFF.